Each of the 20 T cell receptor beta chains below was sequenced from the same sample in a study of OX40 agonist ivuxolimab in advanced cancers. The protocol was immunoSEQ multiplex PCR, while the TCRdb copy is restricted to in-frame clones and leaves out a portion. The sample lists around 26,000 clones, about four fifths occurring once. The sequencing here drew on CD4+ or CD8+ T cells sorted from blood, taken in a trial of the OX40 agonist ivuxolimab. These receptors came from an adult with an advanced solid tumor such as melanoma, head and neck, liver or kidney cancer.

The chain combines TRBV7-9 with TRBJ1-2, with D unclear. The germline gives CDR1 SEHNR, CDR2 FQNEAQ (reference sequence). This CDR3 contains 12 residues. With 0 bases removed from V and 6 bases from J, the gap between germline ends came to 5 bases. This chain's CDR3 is CASSLARDGYTF. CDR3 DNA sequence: TGTGCCAGCAGCTTAGCGAGGGATGGCTACACCTTC. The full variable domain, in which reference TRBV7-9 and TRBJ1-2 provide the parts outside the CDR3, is DTGVSQNPRHKITKRGQNVTFRCDPISEHNRLYWYRQTLGQGPEFLTYFQNEAQLEKSRLLSDRFSAERPKGSFSTLEIQRTEQGDSAMYLCASSLARDGYTFGSGTRLTVV.

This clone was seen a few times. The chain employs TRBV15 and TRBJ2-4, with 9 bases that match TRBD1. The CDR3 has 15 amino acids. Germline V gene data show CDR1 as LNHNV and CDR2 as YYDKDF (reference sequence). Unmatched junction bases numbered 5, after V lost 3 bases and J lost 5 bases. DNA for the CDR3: TGTGCCACCAGCAGGGAGGGACAGGGCGAAAACATTCAGTACTTC. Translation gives CATSREGQGENIQYF.

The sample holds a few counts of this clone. For the CDR3, the DNA is TGTGCCAGCAGCTTAGGGGGCGCGGGGCAGCCCCAGCATTTT. It is translated as CASSLGGAGQPQHF. The gene calls are TRBV7-9 and TRBJ1-5, with D possibly being TRBD1 (5 bases). Germline loops: CDR1 SEHNR, CDR2 FQNEAQ (reference sequence). The CDR3 has 14 amino acids. The V gene lost 1 base and the J gene lost 7 bases, with 11 bases spanning the gap.

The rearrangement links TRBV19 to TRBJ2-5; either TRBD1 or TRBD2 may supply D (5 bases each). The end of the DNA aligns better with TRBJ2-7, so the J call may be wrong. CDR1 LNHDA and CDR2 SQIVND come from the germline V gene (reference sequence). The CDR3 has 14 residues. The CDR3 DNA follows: TGTGCCAGTAGTCTAGCCGGGACCTCCTACGAGCAGTACTTC. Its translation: CASSLAGTSYEQYF.

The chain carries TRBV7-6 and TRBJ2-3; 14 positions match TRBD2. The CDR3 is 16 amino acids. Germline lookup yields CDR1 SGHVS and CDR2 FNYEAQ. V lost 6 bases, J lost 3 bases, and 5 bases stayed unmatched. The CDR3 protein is CASREGTSGSTDTQYF. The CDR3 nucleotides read TGTGCCAGCAGGGAAGGGACTAGCGGGAGTACAGATACGCAGTATTTT.

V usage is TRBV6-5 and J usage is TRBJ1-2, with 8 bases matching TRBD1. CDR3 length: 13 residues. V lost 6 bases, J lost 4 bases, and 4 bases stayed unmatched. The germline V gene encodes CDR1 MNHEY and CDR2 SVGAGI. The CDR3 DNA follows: TGTGCCAGCAGATTCACAGGGGGCTATGGCTACACCTTC. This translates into CASRFTGGYGYTF.

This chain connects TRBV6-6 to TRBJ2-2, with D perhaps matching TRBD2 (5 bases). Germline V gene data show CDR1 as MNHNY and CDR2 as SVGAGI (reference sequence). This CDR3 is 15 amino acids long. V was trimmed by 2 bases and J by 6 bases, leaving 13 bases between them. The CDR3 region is CASSYGSSLPGELFF. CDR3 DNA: TGTGCCAGCAGTTACGGGAGCAGTCTCCCCGGGGAGCTGTTTTTT.

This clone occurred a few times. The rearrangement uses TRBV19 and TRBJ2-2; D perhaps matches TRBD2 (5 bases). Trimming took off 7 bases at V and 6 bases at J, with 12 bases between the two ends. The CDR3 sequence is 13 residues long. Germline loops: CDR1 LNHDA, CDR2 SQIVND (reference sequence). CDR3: CASNMAGAGELFF. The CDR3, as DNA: TGTGCCAGTAATATGGCCGGGGCCGGGGAGCTGTTTTTT. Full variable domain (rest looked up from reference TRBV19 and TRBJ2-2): DGGITQSPKYLFRKEGQNVTLSCEQNLNHDAMYWYRQDPGQGLRLIYYSQIVNDFQKGDIAEGYSVSREKKESFPLTVTSAQKNPTAFYLCASNMAGAGELFFGEGSRLTVL.

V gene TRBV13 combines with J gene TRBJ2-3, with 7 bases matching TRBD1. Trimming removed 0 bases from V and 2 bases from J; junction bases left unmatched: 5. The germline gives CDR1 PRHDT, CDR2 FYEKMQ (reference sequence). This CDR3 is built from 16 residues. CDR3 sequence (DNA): TGTGCCAGCAGCTTAGGAGCAGGGGGTGACACAGATACGCAGTATTTT. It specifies CASSLGAGGDTDTQYF.

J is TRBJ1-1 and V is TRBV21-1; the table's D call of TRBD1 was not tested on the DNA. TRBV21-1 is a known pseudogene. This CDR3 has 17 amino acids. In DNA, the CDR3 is TGTGCCAGCAGCAAAAACCCCTCCCACCCCCCCCGCAGTGAAGCTTTCTTT. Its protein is CASSKNPSHPPRSEAFF.

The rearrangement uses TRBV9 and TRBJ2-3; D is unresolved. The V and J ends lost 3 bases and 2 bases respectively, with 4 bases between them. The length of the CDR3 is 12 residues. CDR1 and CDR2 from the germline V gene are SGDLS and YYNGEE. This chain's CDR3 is CASSGITDTQYF. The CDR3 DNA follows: TGTGCCAGCAGCGGGATCACAGATACGCAGTATTTT.

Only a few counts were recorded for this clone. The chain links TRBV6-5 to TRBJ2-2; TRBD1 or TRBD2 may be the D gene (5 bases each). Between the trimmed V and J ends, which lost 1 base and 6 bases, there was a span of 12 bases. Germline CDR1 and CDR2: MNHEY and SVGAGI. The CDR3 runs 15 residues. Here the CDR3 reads CASSYYDRDAGELFF. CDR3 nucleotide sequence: TGTGCCAGCAGTTACTACGATCGGGACGCCGGGGAGCTGTTTTTT.

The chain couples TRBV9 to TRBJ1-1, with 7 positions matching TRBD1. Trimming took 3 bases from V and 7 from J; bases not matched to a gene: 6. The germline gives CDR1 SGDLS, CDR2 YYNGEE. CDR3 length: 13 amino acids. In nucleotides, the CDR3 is TGTGCCAGCAGCGAAGAGGACAGGCGTGAAGCTTTCTTT. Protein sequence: CASSEEDRREAFF.

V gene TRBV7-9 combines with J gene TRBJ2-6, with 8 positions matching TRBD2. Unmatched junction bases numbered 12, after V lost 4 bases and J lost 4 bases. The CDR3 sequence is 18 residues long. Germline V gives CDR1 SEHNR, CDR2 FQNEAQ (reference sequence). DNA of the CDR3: TGTGCCAGCAGCTCAGAGAGCGGGAGAGAAGCAGGGGCCAACGTCCTGACTTTC. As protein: CASSSESGREAGANVLTF.

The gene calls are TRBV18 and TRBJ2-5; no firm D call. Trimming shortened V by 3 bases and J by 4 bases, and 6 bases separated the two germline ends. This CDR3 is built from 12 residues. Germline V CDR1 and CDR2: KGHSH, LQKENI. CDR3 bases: TGTGCCAGCTCACCGGGGTCAGAGACCCAGTACTTC. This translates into CASSPGSETQYF.

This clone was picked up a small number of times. The CDR3 loop is CAWLTSANSYNEQFF. CDR3 bases: TGTGCCTGGCTCACTAGCGCCAACTCCTACAATGAGCAGTTCTTC. The J gene is TRBJ2-1, the V gene TRBV30; 7 bases agree with TRBD2. From germline, CDR1 is GTSNPN and CDR2 SVGIG (reference sequence). After removal of 5 bases from V and 0 bases from J, the junction contained 7 bases not matched to a gene. The CDR3 is 15 amino acids.

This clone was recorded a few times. The CDR3 nucleotides read TGCGCCAGCACCCGGACAGGGAGAGACTACGAGCAGTACTTC. The encoded protein is CASTRTGRDYEQYF. The V call is TRBV10-2, the J call TRBJ2-7, with TRBD1 identical over 8 bases. CDR1 is WSHSY and CDR2 is SAAADI in the germline V gene. The CDR3 is 14 amino acids. V shed 7 bases, J shed 3 bases, and the junction held 8 bases outside the gene matches.

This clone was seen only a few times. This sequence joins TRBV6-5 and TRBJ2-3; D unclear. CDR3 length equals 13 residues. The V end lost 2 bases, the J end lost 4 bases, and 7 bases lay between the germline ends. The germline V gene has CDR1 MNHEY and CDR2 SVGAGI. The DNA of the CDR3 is TGTGCCAGCAGTTACCGTTCCTCAGATACGCAGTATTTT. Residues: CASSYRSSDTQYF.

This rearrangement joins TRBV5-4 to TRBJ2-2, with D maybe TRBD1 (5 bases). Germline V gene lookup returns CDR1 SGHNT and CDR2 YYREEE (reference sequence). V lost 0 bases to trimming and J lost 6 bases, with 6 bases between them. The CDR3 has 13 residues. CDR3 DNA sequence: TGTGCCAGCAGCTTGGAAGGGGCCGGGGAGCTGTTTTTT. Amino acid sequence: CASSLEGAGELFF. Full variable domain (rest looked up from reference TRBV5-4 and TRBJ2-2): ETGVTQSPTHLIKTRGQQVTLRCSSQSGHNTVSWYQQALGQGPQFIFQYYREEENGRGNFPPRFSGLQFPNYSSELNVNALELDDSALYLCASSLEGAGELFFGEGSRLTVL.

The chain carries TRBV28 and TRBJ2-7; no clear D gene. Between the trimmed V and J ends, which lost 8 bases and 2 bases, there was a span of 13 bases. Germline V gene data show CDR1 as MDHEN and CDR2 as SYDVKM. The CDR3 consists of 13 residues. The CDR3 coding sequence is TGTGCCAGCCGCTTTGGCTCGGCCTACGAGCAGTACTTC. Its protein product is CASRFGSAYEQYF.